The 31 T cell receptor beta chains presented below share a single source sample, sequenced in a study of long-term antiretroviral therapy in people with HIV. The assay used was immunoSEQ (version v3.0), run at survey level. Here immunoSEQ multiplex PCR was the method, and the copy in TCRdb shows in-frame clones only, minus some. The sample lists 35,000 to 45,000 clones, approximately 83% seen once, with about 10% in the top ten. Here the sequenced sample was unsorted PBMCs, taken 2.2 years after starting antiretroviral therapy. The receptors come from a man aged 18 to 30 with HIV.

The CDR3 spells CASSPQGVSYEQYF. CDR3 bases: TGTGCCAGCTCACCTCAGGGGGTCTCCTACGAGCAGTACTTC. The V call is TRBV18, the J call TRBJ2-7, with TRBD1 identical over 7 bases. Trimming cost V 3 bases and J 0 bases; bases outside gene matches: 2. Per the germline V gene, CDR1 is KGHSH and CDR2 is LQKENI. The CDR3 has 14 amino acids.

The V gene is TRBV2, the J gene TRBJ1-5; D is unclear. Germline-derived CDR1 and CDR2 are SNHLY and FYNNEI. The CDR3 sequence is 12 residues long. V gave up 7 bases and J gave up 4 bases, with 8 bases separating them. CDR3 region: CASKGPNQPQHF. CDR3 nucleotide sequence: TGTGCCAGCAAGGGCCCTAATCAGCCCCAGCATTTT.

The J gene is TRBJ2-7, the V gene TRBV29-1; 10 nucleotides agree with TRBD1. Germline V gene sequence: CDR1 SQVTM, CDR2 ANQGSEA. V trimming: 7 bases; J trimming: 2 bases; junction bases outside the gene matches: 11. The CDR3 is made up of 15 amino acids. This CDR3 reads CSANIPGQGTYEQYF. The CDR3 DNA is TGCAGCGCTAATATACCGGGACAGGGGACCTACGAGCAGTACTTC.

J is TRBJ2-7 and V is TRBV7-2; D gene uncertain. Looked up from germline, CDR1 is SGHTA and CDR2 is FQGNSA. The V end was cut by 1 base, the J end by 6 bases, with 4 bases between. The CDR3 covers 11 residues. In DNA, the CDR3 is TGTGCCAGCAGCTTAGTGGGCGAGCAGTACTTC. Protein: CASSLVGEQYF. The complete variable domain, with remaining parts taken from reference TRBV7-2 and TRBJ2-7, reads GAGVSQSPSNKVTEKGKDVELRCDPISGHTALYWYRQSLGQGLEFLIYFQGNSAPDKSGLPSDRFSAERTGGSVSTLTIQRTQQEDSAVYLCASSLVGEQYFGPGTRLTVT.

The chain joins TRBV7-9 to TRBJ2-7; 12 positions match TRBD2. CDR3 length: 15 residues. Germline V CDR1 and CDR2: SEHNR, FQNEAQ (reference sequence). J lost 0 bases, V lost 5 bases, and 2 bases had no gene match. CDR3 protein: CASSQTSGSSYEQYF. DNA of the CDR3: TGTGCCAGCAGCCAGACTAGCGGGAGCTCCTACGAGCAGTACTTC.

The rearrangement joins TRBV2 to TRBJ2-1, with D unclear. V shed 4 bases and J shed 5 bases, with 9 bases lying between them. The CDR3 is 13 residues long. Germline V gene data show CDR1 as SNHLY and CDR2 as FYNNEI. The CDR3 DNA follows: TGTGCCAGCAGTGCAGAACTTAACAATGAGCAGTTCTTC. Amino acids: CASSAELNNEQFF.

The chain employs TRBV5-6 and TRBJ2-6, with D hard to call. The CDR3 is made up of 19 amino acids. V was clipped by 0 bases and J by 0 bases, with 16 bases between them. Germline values: CDR1 SGHDT, CDR2 YYEEEE. CDR3 amino acids: CASSLGHPISPSGANVLTF. The CDR3 bases are TGTGCCAGCAGCTTGGGGCACCCAATCAGTCCCTCTGGGGCCAACGTCCTGACTTTC.

The chain employs TRBV10-3 and TRBJ2-5; D ambiguous. Deletions cut 4 bases from V and 5 bases from J, with 11 bases between. The CDR3 loop spans 13 amino acids. Germline assignment: CDR1 ENHRY and CDR2 SYGVKD. The CDR3: CAISATDGETQYF. The CDR3 region has the DNA TGTGCCATCAGTGCGACGGACGGGGAGACCCAGTACTTC.

The chain employs TRBV5-4 and TRBJ1-2; D ambiguous. V gave up 9 bases and J gave up 4 bases, with 16 bases separating them. This CDR3 region has 13 residues. The V gene's germline CDR1 is SGHNT and CDR2 YYREEE (reference sequence). CDR3 loop: CATSVWTSYGYTF. DNA for the CDR3: TGTGCCACCTCCGTCTGGACGAGCTATGGCTACACCTTC.

In nucleotides, the CDR3 is TGTGCCTGGAGTGTACAGAGCACAGATACGCAGTATTTT. This translates into CAWSVQSTDTQYF. The chain is built from TRBV30 and TRBJ2-3, with D unclear. V lost 0 bases, J lost 0 bases, and 4 bases lay in between. Germline lookup yields CDR1 GTSNPN and CDR2 SVGIG (reference sequence). The CDR3 spans 13 residues.

The CDR3 loop reads CAISLTSEINEQYF. CDR3 DNA sequence: TGTGCCATCAGTTTGACTAGCGAGATTAACGAGCAGTACTTC. The chain employs TRBV10-3 and TRBJ2-7; 8 bases match TRBD2. With 5 bases clipped from V and 5 bases from J, the junction kept 8 bases outside the gene matches. Germline CDR1 is ENHRY and CDR2 is SYGVKD. The length of the CDR3 is 14 residues.

The chain joins TRBV9 to TRBJ1-2; D call uncertain. From germline, CDR1 is SGDLS and CDR2 YYNGEE. This CDR3 region has 12 residues. The germline V and J ends were trimmed by 0 bases and 3 bases, with 3 bases remaining between them. The CDR3 sequence: CASSVGDYGYTF. The CDR3 DNA follows: TGTGCCAGCAGCGTAGGGGACTATGGCTACACCTTC.

The chain has TRBV5-4 and TRBJ2-3, with TRBD2 identical over 10 bases. CDR3 length: 15 amino acids. Germline values: CDR1 SGHNT, CDR2 YYREEE (reference sequence). V dropped 1 base and J dropped 7; count of bases not matched to a gene: 6. The CDR3 here is CASSLPAGGRNTQYF. The CDR3 bases are TGTGCCAGCAGCTTGCCAGCGGGGGGGCGGAATACGCAGTATTTT. The variable domain in full, with the rest retrieved from reference TRBV5-4 and TRBJ2-3, is ETGVTQSPTHLIKTRGQQVTLRCSSQSGHNTVSWYQQALGQGPQFIFQYYREEENGRGNFPPRFSGLQFPNYSSELNVNALELDDSALYLCASSLPAGGRNTQYFGPGTRLTVL.

This clone has only a few counts. The chain is built from TRBV19 and TRBJ1-5, with 9 bases fitting TRBD1. Germline lookup yields CDR1 LNHDA and CDR2 SQIVND (reference sequence). With V trimmed by 8 bases and J by 6 bases, 8 bases remained unmatched. The CDR3 is 14 amino acids. The CDR3 nucleotides are TGTGCCAGTGTTACAGGGGGCGGGAGTCAGCCCCAGCATTTT. It translates to CASVTGGGSQPQHF.

V and J are TRBV28 and TRBJ2-3; 8 bases line up with TRBD2. The germline V gene has CDR1 MDHEN and CDR2 SYDVKM. CDR3 length equals 14 residues. Trimming at V came to 3 bases and at J to 1 base, leaving 0 bases not matched to a gene. This chain's CDR3 is CASSFSGGTDTQYF. The CDR3 bases are TGTGCCAGCAGTTTTAGCGGGGGCACAGATACGCAGTATTTT.

The V gene is TRBV2, the J gene TRBJ1-3; D ambiguous. Trimming shortened V by 2 bases and J by 0 bases, and 11 bases separated the two germline ends. Germline CDR1 reads SNHLY; CDR2 reads FYNNEI. The length of the CDR3 is 16 residues. CDR3 DNA: TGTGCCAGCAGTGAAATTGAGGGCCTCTCTGGAAACACCATATATTTT. Translation: CASSEIEGLSGNTIYF.

J is TRBJ2-3 and V is TRBV4-2; D is undetermined. V was shortened by 2 bases and J by 7 bases, with 7 bases between the two germline ends. The CDR3 spans 12 residues. CDR1 is LGHNA, CDR2 YNFKEQ, per germline. CDR3 sequence: CASSQPDNTQYF. The DNA of the CDR3 is TGTGCCAGCAGCCAACCAGACAATACGCAGTATTTT.

This sequence joins TRBV4-2 and TRBJ2-7; 10 bases align to TRBD2. The J segment lost 2 bases and the V segment lost 4 bases, leaving 5 bases of the junction unmatched. The CDR3 length is 15 residues. The V gene's germline CDR1 is LGHNA and CDR2 YNFKEQ. The chain's CDR3 is CASSPGLAVTYEQYF. CDR3 DNA: TGTGCCAGCAGCCCCGGACTAGCGGTTACCTACGAGCAGTACTTC.

This clone was seen a handful of times. This chain uses TRBV29-1 with TRBJ2-5; TRBD2 matches at 12 bases. The J segment lost 4 bases and the V segment lost 3 bases, leaving 15 bases of the junction unmatched. The CDR3 length is 18 residues. In germline, CDR1 is SQVTM, CDR2 ANQGSEA. The CDR3 loop reads CSVDGDVTSGGNGETQYF. The CDR3 coding sequence is TGCAGCGTTGATGGGGACGTCACTAGCGGGGGGAACGGAGAGACCCAGTACTTC.

The J gene is TRBJ2-7, the V gene TRBV30; D possibly matches TRBD1 or TRBD2 (5 bases each). Germline CDR1 reads GTSNPN; CDR2 reads SVGIG (reference sequence). The CDR3 runs to 13 residues. Trimming shortened V by 7 bases and J by 6 bases, and 19 bases separated the two germline ends. CDR3 in DNA: TGTGCCTTAACGAATGGGGCCGGGGTCGAGCAGTACTTC. The encoded protein is CALTNGAGVEQYF.

The chain is built from TRBV5-1 and TRBJ1-3, with no clear D. V dropped 0 bases and J dropped 1 base, with 5 bases sitting between them. This CDR3 contains 14 residues. Germline V gene data show CDR1 as SGHRS and CDR2 as YFSETQ. Here the CDR3 reads CASSLGGSGNTIYF. CDR3 sequence (DNA): TGCGCCAGCAGCTTGGGGGGATCTGGAAACACCATATATTTT. Full variable domain (outside the CDR3, taken from reference TRBV5-1 and TRBJ1-3): KAGVTQTPRYLIKTRGQQVTLSCSPISGHRSVSWYQQTPGQGLQFLFEYFSETQRNKGNFPGRFSGRQFSNSRSEMNVSTLELGDSALYLCASSLGGSGNTIYFGEGSWLTVV.

The genes are TRBV4-2 and TRBJ2-7; TRBD2 aligns across 9 bases. CDR1 LGHNA and CDR2 YNFKEQ come from the germline V gene. The CDR3 totals 16 residues. J gave up 3 bases and V 1 base, and 7 bases lay outside the gene matches. This CDR3 reads CASSQAVNSGGYEQYF. The CDR3 DNA follows: TGTGCCAGCAGCCAAGCGGTTAATAGCGGGGGCTACGAGCAGTACTTC.

The chain employs TRBV19 and TRBJ2-1; D call uncertain. The V gene's germline CDR1 is LNHDA and CDR2 SQIVND (reference sequence). V was shortened by 8 bases and J by 2 bases, with 7 bases between the two germline ends. The CDR3 covers 12 residues. This chain's CDR3 is CASAIPYNEQFF. Here the CDR3 DNA reads TGTGCCAGTGCTATCCCCTACAATGAGCAGTTCTTC.

This clone was picked up a small number of times. The chain recombines TRBV19 with TRBJ1-3; D is ambiguous. The germline gives CDR1 LNHDA, CDR2 SQIVND (reference sequence). V was pared by 5 bases and J by 2 bases, with 13 bases between. CDR3 size: 15 residues. The CDR3 region is CASSSSTITGNTIYF. The CDR3 DNA is TGTGCCAGTAGTTCATCGACCATAACTGGAAACACCATATATTTT. Variable domain in full (rest from reference TRBV19 and TRBJ1-3): DGGITQSPKYLFRKEGQNVTLSCEQNLNHDAMYWYRQDPGQGLRLIYYSQIVNDFQKGDIAEGYSVSREKKESFPLTVTSAQKNPTAFYLCASSSSTITGNTIYFGEGSWLTVV.

The CDR3 DNA sequence: TGTGCCAGCAGCGCCTCCGGGACAGGGGTTCAGCCCCAGCATTTT. Residues: CASSASGTGVQPQHF. This chain joins TRBV9 and TRBJ1-5; 10 bases are shared with TRBD1. Germline V gene data show CDR1 as SGDLS and CDR2 as YYNGEE. The V gene end was trimmed by 3 bases and the J gene end by 6 bases; junction bases not matched to a gene: 6. The CDR3 loop spans 15 amino acids.

This clone has a single count. This sequence joins TRBV20-1 and TRBJ1-1, with 7 nucleotides matching TRBD1. The CDR3 totals 11 residues. After removal of 6 bases from V and 10 bases from J, the junction contained 8 bases not matched to a gene. CDR1 and CDR2 (germline): DFQATT, SNEGSKA (reference sequence). The CDR3 region has the DNA TGCAGTGCCACCGACAGGGCCTCAGCTTTCTTT. As protein: CSATDRASAFF.

The gene calls are TRBV12-5 and TRBJ2-2; 12 bases are shared with TRBD2. The germline V gene encodes CDR1 LGHNT and CDR2 FRNRAP. This CDR3 is 15 amino acids long. The trim removed 6 bases at V and 4 bases at J, leaving 3 bases unmatched. The CDR3 nucleotides read TGTGCTAGTGGCTCTAGCGGGAGGGCCACCGGGGAGCTGTTTTTT. Translation: CASGSSGRATGELFF.

This chain links TRBV27 with TRBJ1-6; TRBD1 is a possible D gene (6 bases). Germline assignment: CDR1 MNHEY and CDR2 SMNVEV (reference sequence). With 3 bases removed from V and 8 bases from J, the gap between germline ends came to 14 bases. There are 15 residues in the CDR3. The CDR3 DNA is TGTGCCAGCAGTTTGTCCGGGACATCCTATTCACCCCTCCACTTT. Translating gives CASSLSGTSYSPLHF.

The V call is TRBV28, the J call TRBJ2-7; 10 nucleotides match TRBD1. Per germline, CDR1 MDHEN and CDR2 SYDVKM. The CDR3 totals 15 residues. With 4 bases clipped from V and 4 bases from J, the junction kept 7 bases outside the gene matches. The CDR3 spells CASSSSGTGEYEQYF. The CDR3 DNA sequence: TGTGCCAGCAGTTCCTCCGGGACAGGGGAGTACGAGCAGTACTTC.

V and J are TRBV7-8 and TRBJ1-6; possible D gene TRBD1, 6 bases. The CDR3 is 14 residues long. In germline, CDR1 is SGHVS, CDR2 FQNEAQ. V was clipped by 5 bases and J by 7 bases, with 12 bases between them. CDR3 residues: CASSQDRPNSPLHF. The CDR3, as DNA: TGTGCCAGCAGCCAAGACAGGCCCAATTCACCCCTCCACTTT.

The chain has TRBV30 and TRBJ2-7, with D possibly matching TRBD2 (6 bases). Germline CDR1 is GTSNPN and CDR2 is SVGIG (reference sequence). The CDR3 is made up of 15 amino acids. V was shortened by 0 bases and J by 7 bases, with 19 bases between the two germline ends. CDR3 amino acids: CAWSVGQAGTGEQYF. DNA of the CDR3: TGTGCCTGGAGTGTAGGTCAGGCAGGGACTGGGGAGCAGTACTTC.